This T cell receptor beta chain derives from a study of shared clonotypes between healthy human individuals. The table came from immunoSEQ multiplex PCR; TCRdb's copy has only in-frame clones and leaves some out. The profile shows about 1.5 million clones, 95% to 99% of them singletons. The study's findings and limits: Tissue TCR repertoires likely differ from these blood-only repertoires.

Trimming at V came to 11 bases and at J to 8 bases, leaving 9 bases not matched to a gene. This CDR3 contains 14 residues. Looked up from germline, CDR1 is MDHEN and CDR2 is SYDVKM. Note on this clone: The antigen remains unidentified.

The chain couples TRBV28 to TRBJ2-1; TRBD2 agrees at 13 bases. The receptor was derived from a man between 25 and 39 years old in good health. Sequenced: naive CD4+ T cells sorted from blood. Subset here: CD45RA+ positively selected. The CDR3 loop is CAGQRTSGSDEQFF. The CDR3 DNA follows: TGTGCCGGACAACGGACTAGCGGGAGTGATGAGCAGTTCTTC. The full variable domain, its missing parts supplied by reference TRBV28 and TRBJ2-1, is DVKVTQSSRYLVKRTGEKVFLECVQDMDHENMFWYRQDPGLGLRLIYFSYDVKMKEKGDIPEGYSVSREKKERFSLILESASTNQTSMYLCAGQRTSGSDEQFFGPGTRLTVL.